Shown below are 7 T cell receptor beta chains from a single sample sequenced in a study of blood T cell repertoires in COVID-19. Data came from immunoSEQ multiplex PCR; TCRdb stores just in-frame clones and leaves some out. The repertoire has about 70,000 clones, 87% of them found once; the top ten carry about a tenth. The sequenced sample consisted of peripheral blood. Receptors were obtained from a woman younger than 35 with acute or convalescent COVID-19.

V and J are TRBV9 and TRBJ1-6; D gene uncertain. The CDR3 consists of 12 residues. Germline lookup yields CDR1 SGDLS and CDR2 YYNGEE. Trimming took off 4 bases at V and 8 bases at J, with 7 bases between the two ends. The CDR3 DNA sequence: TGTGCCAGCAGCTCGGACTATTCACCCCTCCACTTT. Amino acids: CASSSDYSPLHF.

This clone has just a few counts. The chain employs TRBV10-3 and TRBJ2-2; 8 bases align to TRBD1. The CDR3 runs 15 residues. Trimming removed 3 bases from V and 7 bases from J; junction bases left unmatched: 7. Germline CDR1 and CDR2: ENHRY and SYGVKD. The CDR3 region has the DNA TGTGCCATCAGTGAAAAAGGCGACAGGGGCGGGGAGCTGTTTTTT. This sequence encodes CAISEKGDRGGELFF.

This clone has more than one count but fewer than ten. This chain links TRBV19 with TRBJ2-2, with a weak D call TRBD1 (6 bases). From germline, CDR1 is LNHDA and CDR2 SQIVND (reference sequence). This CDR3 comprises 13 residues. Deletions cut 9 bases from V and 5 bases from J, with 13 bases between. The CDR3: CASLQGNTGELFF. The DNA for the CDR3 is TGTGCCAGCCTACAGGGAAATACCGGGGAGCTGTTTTTT.

The CDR3 here is CASSEAHWTASYEQYF. CDR3 DNA sequence: TGTGCCAGCAGTGAAGCGCATTGGACAGCGTCCTACGAGCAGTACTTC. V gene TRBV2 combines with J gene TRBJ2-7; D perhaps matches TRBD1 (6 bases). From germline, CDR1 is SNHLY and CDR2 FYNNEI. V gave up 0 bases and J gave up 1 base, with 13 bases separating them. This CDR3 has 16 amino acids.

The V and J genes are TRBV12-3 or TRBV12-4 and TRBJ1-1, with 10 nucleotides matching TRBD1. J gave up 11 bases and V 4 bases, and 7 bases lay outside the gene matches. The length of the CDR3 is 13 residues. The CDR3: CASSSPGQGLAFF. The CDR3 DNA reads TGTGCCAGCAGTTCTCCGGGACAGGGGTTGGCTTTCTTT.

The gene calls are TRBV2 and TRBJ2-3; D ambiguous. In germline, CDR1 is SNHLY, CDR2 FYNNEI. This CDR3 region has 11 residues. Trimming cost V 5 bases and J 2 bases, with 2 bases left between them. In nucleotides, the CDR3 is TGTGCCAGCAGTTACACAGATACGCAGTATTTT. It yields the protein CASSYTDTQYF.

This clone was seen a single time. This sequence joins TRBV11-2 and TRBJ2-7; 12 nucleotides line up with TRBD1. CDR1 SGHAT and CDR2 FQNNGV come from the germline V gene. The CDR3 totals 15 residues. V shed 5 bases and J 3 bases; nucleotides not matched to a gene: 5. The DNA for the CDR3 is TGTGCCAGCAGCGGCTGGGACAGGGGGCTCTACGAGCAGTACTTC. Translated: CASSGWDRGLYEQYF. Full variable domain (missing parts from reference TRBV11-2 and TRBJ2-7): EAGVAQSPRYKIIEKRQSVAFWCNPISGHATLYWYQQILGQGPKLLIQFQNNGVVDDSQLPKDRFSAERLKGVDSTLKIQPAKLEDSAVYLCASSGWDRGLYEQYFGPGTRLTVT.